Presented here are 11 T cell receptor beta chains from one specimen sequenced in a study of blood T cell repertoires in COVID-19. This table comes from immunoSEQ multiplex PCR, and its TCRdb copy is limited to in-frame clones, with some not included. The sample carries roughly 330,000 clones, about four fifths recorded once. The sequenced sample consisted of peripheral blood. These receptors originate from a woman between 50 and 59 years old with acute or convalescent COVID-19.

The rearrangement joins TRBV12-3 or TRBV12-4 to TRBJ2-5; perhaps TRBD2 as D (5 bases). The CDR3 extends over 13 amino acids. Trimming removed 1 base from V and 5 bases from J, with 8 bases in between. This chain's CDR3 is CASSLVRRETQYF. The DNA for the CDR3 is TGTGCCAGCAGTTTAGTCAGGAGGGAGACCCAGTACTTC.

The gene calls are TRBV27 and TRBJ2-3; maybe TRBD2 (6 bases). V was pared by 6 bases and J by 6 bases, with 16 bases between. CDR3 length equals 14 residues. Per the germline V gene, CDR1 is MNHEY and CDR2 is SMNVEV (reference sequence). This chain's CDR3 is CASSPRRDADTQYF. The DNA of the CDR3 is TGTGCCAGCAGCCCTCGGCGGGATGCGGATACGCAGTATTTT.

The J gene is TRBJ2-1, the V gene TRBV24-1; 13 positions match TRBD2. The V gene end was trimmed by 4 bases and the J gene end by 8 bases; junction bases not matched to a gene: 4. The CDR3 is 15 residues long. Germline assignment: CDR1 KGHDR and CDR2 SFDVKD. The CDR3 here is CATSDGTSGTHEQFF. The CDR3 DNA sequence: TGTGCCACCAGTGACGGGACTAGCGGGACCCATGAGCAGTTCTTC.

The chain has TRBV4-1 and TRBJ1-4; 8 positions match TRBD1. Per germline, CDR1 MGHRA and CDR2 YSYEKL. The CDR3 sequence is 15 residues long. V lost 6 bases, J lost 8 bases, and 11 bases stayed unmatched. CDR3: CASSGTGLGREKLFF. CDR3 coding DNA: TGCGCCAGCAGTGGGACAGGCCTCGGCCGGGAAAAACTGTTTTTT.

The gene calls are TRBV9 and TRBJ2-7, with 12 bases matching TRBD1. The V gene end was trimmed by 0 bases and the J gene end by 6 bases; junction bases not matched to a gene: 7. CDR1 is SGDLS, CDR2 YYNGEE, per germline. CDR3 length: 16 residues. The CDR3 loop reads CASSVVSGQGAGEQYF. CDR3 DNA sequence: TGTGCCAGCAGCGTAGTGTCGGGACAGGGGGCAGGCGAGCAGTACTTC.

This clone was observed a few times. This chain connects TRBV29-1 to TRBJ1-2, with D perhaps matching TRBD1 (5 bases). CDR1 and CDR2 (germline): SQVTM, ANQGSEA. The CDR3 has 13 residues. The V end was cut by 4 bases, the J end by 4 bases, with 13 bases between. The CDR3 nucleotides read TGCAGCGTTGGTATCTCCCAGGGCTATGGCTACACCTTC. Translation: CSVGISQGYGYTF. Based on the CDR3 plus reference TRBV29-1 and TRBJ1-2, the full variable domain is SAVISQKPSRDICQRGTSLTIQCQVDSQVTMMFWYRQQPGQSLTLIATANQGSEATYESGFVIDKFPISRPNLTFSTLTVSNMSPEDSSIYLCSVGISQGYGYTFGSGTRLTVV.

V usage is TRBV7-9 and J usage is TRBJ2-1; 8 nucleotides agree with TRBD1. Germline CDR1 SEHNR, CDR2 FQNEAQ (reference sequence). CDR3 length equals 15 residues. Trimming cost V 4 bases and J 2 bases; bases outside gene matches: 4. CDR3 nucleotide sequence: TGTGCCAGCAGCTCCGCAGGGGGCCCCTACAATGAGCAGTTCTTC. Its translation is CASSSAGGPYNEQFF.

The chain has TRBV6-5 and TRBJ2-2; D is possibly TRBD2 (5 bases). The CDR3 runs to 15 residues. V was trimmed by 4 bases and J by 4 bases, leaving 13 bases between them. Looked up from germline, CDR1 is MNHEY and CDR2 is SVGAGI. CDR3 amino acids: CASSLLRDPTGELFF. CDR3 sequence (DNA): TGTGCCAGCAGTTTACTCCGGGATCCCACCGGGGAGCTGTTTTTT.

The gene calls are TRBV2 and TRBJ2-5; 8 positions agree with TRBD1. Germline values: CDR1 SNHLY, CDR2 FYNNEI. This CDR3 is 14 amino acids long. Germline trimming cut 3 bases from V and 10 bases from J; bases unmatched to any gene: 10. The CDR3 reads CASSEGQGARGQYF. CDR3 DNA: TGTGCCAGCAGTGAGGGGCAGGGGGCTAGAGGCCAGTACTTC.

The chain links TRBV4-3 to TRBJ2-1; D not resolved. Germline CDR1 reads LGHNA; CDR2 reads YSLEER. The CDR3 is 15 amino acids. Trimming cost V 0 bases and J 6 bases, with 12 bases left between them. DNA for the CDR3: TGCGCCAGCAGCCAAGACGCGGTAAATGGCAATGAGCAGTTCTTC. Its protein is CASSQDAVNGNEQFF.

The chain combines TRBV5-5 with TRBJ1-1; no definite D call. The V end lost 1 base, the J end lost 1 base, and 8 bases lay between the germline ends. CDR1 SGHKS and CDR2 YYEKEE come from the germline V gene (reference sequence). The CDR3 has 14 amino acids. This chain's CDR3 is CASSLYISNTEAFF. CDR3 DNA: TGTGCCAGCAGCTTGTACATTTCGAACACTGAAGCTTTCTTT.